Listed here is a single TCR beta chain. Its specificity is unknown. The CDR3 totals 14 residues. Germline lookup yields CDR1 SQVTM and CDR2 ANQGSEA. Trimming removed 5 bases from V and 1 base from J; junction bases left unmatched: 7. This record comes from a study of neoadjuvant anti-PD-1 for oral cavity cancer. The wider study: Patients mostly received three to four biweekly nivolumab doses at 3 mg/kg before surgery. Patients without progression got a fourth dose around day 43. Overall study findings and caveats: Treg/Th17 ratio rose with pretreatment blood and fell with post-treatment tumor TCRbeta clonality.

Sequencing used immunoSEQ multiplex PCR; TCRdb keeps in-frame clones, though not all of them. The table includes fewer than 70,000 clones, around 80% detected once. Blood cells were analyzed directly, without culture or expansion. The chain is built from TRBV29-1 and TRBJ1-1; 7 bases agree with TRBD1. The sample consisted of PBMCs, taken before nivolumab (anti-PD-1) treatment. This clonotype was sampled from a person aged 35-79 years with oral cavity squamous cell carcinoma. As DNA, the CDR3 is TGCAGCGTTACAGGGGCCCGAGGGAACACTGAAGCTTTCTTT. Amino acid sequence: CSVTGARGNTEAFF.